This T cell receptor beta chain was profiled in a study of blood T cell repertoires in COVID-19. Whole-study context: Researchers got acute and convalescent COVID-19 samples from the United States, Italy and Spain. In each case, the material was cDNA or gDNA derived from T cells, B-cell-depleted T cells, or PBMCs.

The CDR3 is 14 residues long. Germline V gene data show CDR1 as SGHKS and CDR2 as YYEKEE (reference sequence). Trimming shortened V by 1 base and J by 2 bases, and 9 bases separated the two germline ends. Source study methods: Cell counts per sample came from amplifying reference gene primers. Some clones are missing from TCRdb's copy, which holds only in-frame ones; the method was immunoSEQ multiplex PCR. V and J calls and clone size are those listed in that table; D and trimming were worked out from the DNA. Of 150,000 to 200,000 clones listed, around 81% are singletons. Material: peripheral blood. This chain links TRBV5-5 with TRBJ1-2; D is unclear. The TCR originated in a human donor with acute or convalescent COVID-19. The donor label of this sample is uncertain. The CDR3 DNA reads TGTGCCAGCAGCTTGCTTCGGGGAAACTATGGCTACACCTTC. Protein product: CASSLLRGNYGYTF.